This TCR beta chain was retrieved from a study of PD-L1 blockade in urothelial cancer. Study-wide context: Patients began atezolizumab, 1,200 mg intravenously every 3 weeks, around 2014. T cells were recovered from blood samples at a median of roughly 150,000.

Repertoires were generated with immunoSEQ multiplex PCR, while TCRdb's copy carries only in-frame clones and drops some. The sample includes under 55,000 clones, approximately 79% of them seen just once. Time point defined: pretreatment peripheral blood. The sequenced sample was PBMCs, obtained around atezolizumab (anti-PD-L1) treatment. This clonotype was sampled from a man between 65 and 80 years old with urothelial cancer.

The CDR3 DNA sequence: TGTGCCAGCAGATCTGTAGCGGGGCGCTACAATGAGCAGTTCTTC. Translated: CASRSVAGRYNEQFF. The chain recombines TRBV7-9 with TRBJ2-1; TRBD2 matches 8 bases. The V segment lost 6 bases and the J segment 3 bases; nucleotides outside the gene matches: 7. Germline CDR1 and CDR2: SEHNR and FQNEAQ (reference sequence). CDR3 length: 15 residues. Full variable domain (missing parts from reference TRBV7-9 and TRBJ2-1): DTGVSQNPRHKITKRGQNVTFRCDPISEHNRLYWYRQTLGQGPEFLTYFQNEAQLEKSRLLSDRFSAERPKGSFSTLEIQRTEQGDSAMYLCASRSVAGRYNEQFFGPGTRLTVL.